This is a list of T cell receptor beta chains from one sample in a study of monozygotic twins with inflammatory bowel disease. TCRdb reprocessed the 5' RACE reads and reports one entry per CDR3 protein, with no DNA. This sample's table reports around 190,000 distinct CDR3 sequences. Specimen: blood. The receptors were sampled from a human donor with ulcerative colitis or Crohn's disease, or a healthy co-twin of an affected twin (not recorded which). The CDR3 runs from the conserved cysteine through the conserved F or W. The order of the fields is V gene, J gene, CDR3 protein.

V gene: TRBV9; J gene: TRBJ2-3; CDR3 protein: CASSVGGPIIATQYF
V gene: TRBV20-1; J gene: TRBJ1-1; CDR3 protein: CSAREGRVEAFF
V gene: TRBV3-1; J gene: TRBJ2-1; CDR3 protein: CASSPRLAGGAIPAYNEQFF
V gene: TRBV5-1; J gene: TRBJ2-6; CDR3 protein: CASSLSGGIISGANVLTF
V gene: TRBV20-1; J gene: TRBJ2-5; CDR3 protein: CSARDRRPQETQYF
V gene: TRBV5-1; J gene: TRBJ1-2; CDR3 protein: CASSSTKTDPRRDYGYTF
V gene: TRBV19; J gene: TRBJ1-6; CDR3 protein: CASSDPRIYNSPLHF
V gene: TRBV18; J gene: TRBJ2-1; CDR3 protein: CASSPPPGLAGGPYHNEQFF
V gene: TRBV12-3/TRBV12-4; J gene: TRBJ1-1; CDR3 protein: CASSRSRANTEAFF
V gene: TRBV5-1; J gene: TRBJ1-1; CDR3 protein: CASSWVGTEAFF
V gene: TRBV4-1; J gene: TRBJ2-5; CDR3 protein: CASSVLAGGKETQYF
V gene: TRBV5-1; J gene: TRBJ2-3; CDR3 protein: CASGPLAGTDTQYF
V gene: TRBV7-9; J gene: TRBJ2-3; CDR3 protein: CASSSVADTQYF
V gene: TRBV3-1; J gene: TRBJ1-2; CDR3 protein: CASSQDQGHGYTF
V gene: TRBV20-1; J gene: TRBJ2-4; CDR3 protein: CSAPGGSSNKAKNIQYF
V gene: TRBV7-9; J gene: TRBJ1-1; CDR3 protein: CASSLMTAQNTEAFF
V gene: TRBV12-3/TRBV12-4; J gene: TRBJ2-7; CDR3 protein: CASSMTTSYEQYF